This T cell receptor beta chain originates from a study of blood T cell repertoires in COVID-19. Turning to the study itself: T cells, B-cell-depleted T cells, or PBMCs supplied cDNA or gDNA.

Using immunoSEQ multiplex PCR, the repertoire was profiled, and TCRdb retains in-frame clones only, with some absent. The table includes around 62,000 clones, approximately 85% detected once. Germline values: CDR1 MGHDK, CDR2 SYGVNS. This CDR3 spans 15 amino acids. Trimming took 5 bases from V and 5 from J; bases not matched to a gene: 10. The sample taken for sequencing was peripheral blood. The TCR sequence derives from a man aged 50-59 years with acute or convalescent COVID-19. The V gene is TRBV25-1, the J gene TRBJ2-5; 8 bases are a match to TRBD2. The DNA of the CDR3 is TGTGCCAGCAGTCCCCGACGGGGGGGCCTTGAGACCCAGTACTTC. Amino acids: CASSPRRGGLETQYF.